Sequencing of this T cell receptor (beta chain) was carried out in a study of shared clonotypes between healthy human individuals. Study-wide findings and caveats: It was observed that 5% to 6.5% of naive CD4 clonotypes were shared across several donors. Non-shared clonotypes displayed generation probabilities falling below those of clonotypes present in all four donors.

Measured with immunoSEQ multiplex PCR; TCRdb has only the in-frame clones, and not every one. In the table there are roughly 1.4 million clones, about 98.5% of which are singletons. V lost 3 bases and J 3 bases, leaving 15 bases between the germline ends. The V gene's germline CDR1 is LNHDA and CDR2 SQIVND (reference sequence). This CDR3 is 16 amino acids long. Notes on this clone: Its antigen is currently unknown.

This TCR was sampled from a man aged 25-40 years in good health. The chain is built from TRBV19 and TRBJ2-4, with D perhaps TRBD1 (6 bases). The source material was naive CD4+ T cells sorted from blood. Subset in this sample: CD45RA+ positively selected. CDR3 coding DNA: TGTGCCAGTAGTATTTGGAGAAGCAGGGGCAAAAACATTCAGTACTTC. This sequence encodes CASSIWRSRGKNIQYF.